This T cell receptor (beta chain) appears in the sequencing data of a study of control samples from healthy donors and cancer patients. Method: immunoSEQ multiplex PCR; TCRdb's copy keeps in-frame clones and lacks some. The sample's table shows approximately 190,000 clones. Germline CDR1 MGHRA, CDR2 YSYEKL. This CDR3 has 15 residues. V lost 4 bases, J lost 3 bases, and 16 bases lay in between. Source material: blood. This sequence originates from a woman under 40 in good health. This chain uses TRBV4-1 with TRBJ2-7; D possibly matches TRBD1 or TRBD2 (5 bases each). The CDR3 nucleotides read TGCGCCAGCAGCCTATTCCGGGACGGGGACTACGAGCAGTACTTC. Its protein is CASSLFRDGDYEQYF.